The rows below give T cell receptor beta chains drawn from one sample of a study of T-cell reconstitution after alpha-beta-depleted transplantation in children. TCRdb reprocessed the PCR reads via MiXCR and lists one record per CDR3 protein. The sample contains around 680,000 distinct CDR3 sequences, 16% of which appear only once. The sequencing used PBMCs from the stem cell graft donor, collected from the stem cell graft. Receptors originate from a human donor who donated a stem cell graft to a child with acute myeloid leukemia. CDR3s include the opening cysteine and the closing phenylalanine or tryptophan. A D gene is named only where the DNA matches it firmly. The listing skips clone size in some rows; elsewhere it reads once, few, many or a size class.

d_gene	abundance	v_gene	j_gene	len	CDR3aa	CDR3nt
TRBD2	-	TRBV12-3/TRBV12-4	TRBJ2-1	16	CASRFSLAGELNEQFF	TGTGCCAGCAGGTTCTCATTGGCGGGGGAGCTCAATGAGCAGTTCTTC
TRBD2	many	TRBV9	TRBJ2-3	16	CASRPTSGELTDTQYF	TGTGCCAGCAGACCGACTAGCGGGGAACTTACAGATACGCAGTATTTT
-	many	TRBV7-2	TRBJ2-1	14	CASSLGRGSGEQFF	TGTGCCAGCAGCCTTGGGAGAGGTTCAGGTGAGCAGTTCTTC
-	-	TRBV12-3/TRBV12-4	TRBJ1-4	13	CASSLGKREKLFF	TGTGCCAGCAGTTTGGGGAAGAGGGAAAAACTGTTTTTT
-	few	TRBV4-2	TRBJ1-2	15	CASSQRGISNYGYTF	TGTGCCAGCAGCCAGCGGGGGATATCTAACTATGGCTACACCTTC
-	-	TRBV5-6	TRBJ2-7	14	CASSLGNRPYEQYF	TGTGCCAGCAGCTTGGGGAACCGCCCCTACGAGCAGTACTTC
-	few	TRBV20-1	TRBJ1-1	15	CSARSYAGMDTEAFF	TGCAGTGCTAGATCTTACGCAGGGATGGACACTGAAGCTTTCTTT
-	many	TRBV20-1	TRBJ2-3	13	CSHPDFSTDTQYF	TGCAGCCATCCGGATTTTAGCACAGATACGCAGTATTTT
TRBD1	many	TRBV29-1	TRBJ1-5	14	CSVWTGYSNQPQHF	TGCAGCGTGTGGACAGGGTATAGCAATCAGCCCCAGCATTTT
-	-	TRBV20-1	TRBJ2-7	14	CSARGGATLYEQYF	TGCAGTGCTAGAGGTGGCGCTACCCTCTACGAGCAGTACTTC
TRBD2	many	TRBV20-1	TRBJ2-3	19	CSATRDEGLALSSTDTQYF	TGCAGTGCGACAAGAGATGAGGGACTAGCCCTCTCTAGCACAGATACGCAGTATTTT
-	-	TRBV27	TRBJ2-3	15	CASSLYGGPTDTQYF	TGTGCCAGCAGTTTATACGGGGGACCCACAGATACGCAGTATTTT
TRBD1	-	TRBV29-1	TRBJ1-1	10	CSAGQGEAFF	TGCAGCGCCGGACAGGGGGAAGCTTTCTTT
-	few	TRBV7-2	TRBJ1-5	19	CASSGRGERGALSNQPQHF	TGTGCCAGCAGCGGACGGGGTGAGAGAGGGGCCTTGAGCAATCAGCCCCAGCATTTT
TRBD1	-	TRBV18	TRBJ1-6	15	CASSPPGQGGSPLHF	TGTGCCAGCTCACCACCGGGACAGGGGGGCTCACCCCTCCACTTT
TRBD1	-	TRBV5-1	TRBJ2-5	17	CASSLAWTGGSEETQYF	TGCGCCAGCAGCTTGGCCTGGACAGGCGGGTCGGAAGAGACCCAGTACTTC
TRBD1	-	TRBV27	TRBJ1-6	15	CASSFGTGGDSPLHF	TGTGCCAGCAGTTTTGGGACAGGGGGAGATTCACCCCTCCACTTT
TRBD1	-	TRBV20-1	TRBJ2-7	14	CSARDRQRGPEQYF	TGCAGTGCTAGAGATCGACAAAGGGGGCCCGAGCAGTACTTC
-	-	TRBV7-8	TRBJ2-1	14	CASSLGLPGNEQFF	TGTGCCAGCAGCTTAGGGCTCCCGGGCAATGAGCAGTTCTTC
-	few	TRBV11-2	TRBJ2-2	15	CASSFGRRGAGELFF	TGTGCCAGCAGCTTCGGAAGGAGGGGCGCCGGGGAGCTGTTTTTT
TRBD2	-	TRBV4-2	TRBJ2-3	16	CASSQEIAGGPDTQYF	TGTGCCAGCAGCCAAGAAATAGCGGGGGGGCCAGATACGCAGTATTTT
-	-	TRBV11-2	TRBJ2-1	14	CASSLSGAHNEQFF	TGTGCCAGCTCCCTTTCGGGGGCCCACAATGAGCAGTTCTTC
-	few	TRBV12-3/TRBV12-4	TRBJ2-1	15	CASSPWDSLYNEQFF	TGTGCCAGCAGCCCGTGGGACTCGCTCTACAATGAGCAGTTCTTC
TRBD2	many	TRBV7-2	TRBJ2-5	17	CASSLGLAGAIQETQYF	TGTGCCAGCAGCTTAGGGCTAGCGGGGGCCATCCAAGAGACCCAGTACTTC
TRBD1	-	TRBV12-3/TRBV12-4	TRBJ2-5	14	CASSYRGQEETQYF	TGTGCCAGCAGTTATCGCGGACAGGAAGAGACCCAGTACTTC
TRBD2	few	TRBV29-1	TRBJ2-1	16	CSVVIGLAGTRNEQFF	TGCAGCGTTGTGATTGGACTAGCGGGGACACGTAATGAGCAGTTCTTC
-	-	TRBV27	TRBJ1-4	11	CASSGSEKLFF	TGTGCCAGCAGTGGTAGTGAAAAACTGTTTTTT
TRBD2	few	TRBV10-3	TRBJ2-1	14	CAISLAGGRNEQFF	TGTGCCATCAGTCTAGCGGGGGGGAGGAATGAGCAGTTCTTC
-	many	TRBV5-5	TRBJ1-1	15	CASSGPGQSWTEAFF	TGTGCCAGCAGCGGGCCGGGACAAAGTTGGACTGAAGCTTTCTTT
-	-	TRBV7-3	TRBJ2-2	14	CASNTGPNTGELFF	TGTGCCAGCAACACAGGGCCGAACACCGGGGAGCTGTTTTTT
TRBD2	many	TRBV10-3	TRBJ2-1	13	CAISSSGNNEQFF	TGTGCCATCAGTAGTAGCGGGAACAATGAGCAGTTCTTC
-	few	TRBV15	TRBJ2-5	15	CATSRDSSLMGTQYF	TGTGCCACCAGCAGAGATTCGAGTCTGATGGGGACCCAGTACTTC
TRBD1	many	TRBV6-2/TRBV6-3	TRBJ2-7	15	CASSSSRDRNDEQYF	TGTGCCAGCAGTTCGTCCCGGGACAGGAACGACGAGCAGTACTTC
TRBD1	many	TRBV20-1	TRBJ2-5	11	CSATDRETQYF	TGCAGTGCCACGGACAGGGAGACCCAGTACTTC
TRBD2	few	TRBV20-1	TRBJ2-4	17	CSARGGGTRLVKNIQYF	TGCAGTGCTAGAGGGGGGGGTACGCGATTAGTCAAAAACATTCAGTACTTC